These 26 T cell receptor beta chains share one sample of origin, sequenced in a study of cytomegalovirus exposure and HLA in healthy donors. The PCR had 60 Vbeta and 13 Jbeta primers. Profiling relied on immunoSEQ multiplex PCR, and the TCRdb table lists in-frame clones only, not all of them. The sample yields a few hundred thousand clones, under 80% seen once. The sample taken for sequencing was PBMCs. Receptors originate from a girl aged 2-10 years in good health and CMV-seronegative.

V usage is TRBV29-1 and J usage is TRBJ2-7, with D tentatively TRBD1 (6 bases). V shed 5 bases and J shed 3 bases, with 8 bases lying between them. The germline V gene encodes CDR1 SQVTM and CDR2 ANQGSEA. The CDR3 is 11 residues long. The CDR3 sequence is CSVSDSYEQYF. CDR3 DNA: TGCAGCGTTTCGGACAGCTACGAGCAGTACTTC.

The V call is TRBV11-2, the J call TRBJ2-7; TRBD2 matches at 9 bases. Trimming cost V 3 bases and J 2 bases; bases outside gene matches: 11. The CDR3 is 17 amino acids. CDR1 SGHAT and CDR2 FQNNGV come from the germline V gene. CDR3 sequence (DNA): TGTGCCAGCAGCTTCCCGAGGACTAGCGAGCATACCTACGAGCAGTACTTC. Translating it yields CASSFPRTSEHTYEQYF.

This clone was seen a single time. The V call is TRBV7-9, the J call TRBJ1-1; D call uncertain. Germline lookup yields CDR1 SEHNR and CDR2 FQNEAQ (reference sequence). CDR3 length: 19 amino acids. The V end was cut by 1 base, the J end by 1 base, with 22 bases between. CDR3 loop: CASSLGKSPLSVRNTEAFF. Here the CDR3 DNA reads TGTGCCAGCAGCTTAGGCAAGTCCCCGCTGTCTGTGAGGAACACTGAAGCTTTCTTT. The entire variable domain, with the rest obtained from reference TRBV7-9 and TRBJ1-1, is as follows: DTGVSQNPRHKITKRGQNVTFRCDPISEHNRLYWYRQTLGQGPEFLTYFQNEAQLEKSRLLSDRFSAERPKGSFSTLEIQRTEQGDSAMYLCASSLGKSPLSVRNTEAFFGQGTRLTVV.

V usage is TRBV11-2 and J usage is TRBJ2-1; TRBD2 aligns across 7 bases. This CDR3 is built from 15 residues. Losses at the gene ends were 1 base for V and 0 bases for J; bases not matched to a gene: 0. Germline CDR1 SGHAT, CDR2 FQNNGV. The CDR3 nucleotides read TGTGCCAGCAGCTTAGGCGGGGGCTCCTACAATGAGCAGTTCTTC. As protein: CASSLGGGSYNEQFF.

The rearrangement uses TRBV6-5 and TRBJ2-7, with 13 bases identical to TRBD2. The germline V gene encodes CDR1 MNHEY and CDR2 SVGAGI. The CDR3 is 16 amino acids. The V and J ends lost 1 base and 3 bases, in that order; junction bases with no gene match: 3. The CDR3 loop is CASSYWGLAGHYEQYF. In DNA form, the CDR3 reads TGTGCCAGCAGTTACTGGGGACTAGCGGGACACTACGAGCAGTACTTC.

This clone has just a few counts. The rearrangement uses TRBV25-1 and TRBJ2-3, with TRBD2 identical over 11 bases. Trimming at V came to 4 bases and at J to 4 bases, leaving 7 bases not matched to a gene. The CDR3 loop spans 16 amino acids. Germline V CDR1 and CDR2: MGHDK, SYGVNS. CDR3 nucleotides: TGTGCCAGCAGTGCAAATAGCGGGAGGGCCCCAGATACGCAGTATTTT. This sequence encodes CASSANSGRAPDTQYF.

The V gene is TRBV18, the J gene TRBJ1-2; 8 bases line up with TRBD1. Germline CDR1 is KGHSH and CDR2 is LQKENI. Losses at the gene ends were 10 bases for V and 2 bases for J; bases not matched to a gene: 6. The CDR3 runs to 13 residues. The CDR3 spells CATSTGVNYGYTF. For the CDR3, the DNA is TGTGCCACCTCGACAGGGGTGAACTATGGCTACACCTTC.

V and J are TRBV7-9 and TRBJ1-3; no reliable D call. The length of the CDR3 is 17 residues. Germline lookup yields CDR1 SEHNR and CDR2 FQNEAQ (reference sequence). Trimming removed 2 bases at V and 5 bases at J, with 19 bases between. CDR3 region: CASSLRPPGPGRNTIYF. In nucleotides, the CDR3 is TGTGCCAGCAGCTTACGCCCCCCAGGCCCGGGAAGAAACACCATATATTTT.

The V call is TRBV2, the J call TRBJ1-4, with TRBD1 matching over 10 bases. V lost 7 bases, J lost 6 bases, and 8 bases stayed unmatched. The CDR3 has 15 residues. CDR1 and CDR2 (germline): SNHLY, FYNNEI. The CDR3 DNA follows: TGTGCCAGCAAAACGACAGGGGGCGGGGATGAAAAACTGTTTTTT. This sequence encodes CASKTTGGGDEKLFF.

In DNA, the CDR3 is TGTGCCAGCACCCTCCCTTCAAGCCCCTACAATGAGCAGTTCTTC. It yields the protein CASTLPSSPYNEQFF. This chain links TRBV7-9 with TRBJ2-1, with no clear D. With 7 bases removed from V and 2 bases from J, the gap between germline ends came to 15 bases. This CDR3 comprises 15 residues. Germline V gene sequence: CDR1 SEHNR, CDR2 FQNEAQ (reference sequence).

The rearrangement joins TRBV7-9 to TRBJ2-2, with D perhaps TRBD2 (6 bases). The V gene lost 3 bases and the J gene lost 7 bases, with 18 bases spanning the gap. The CDR3 contains 16 residues. The V gene's germline CDR1 is SEHNR and CDR2 FQNEAQ (reference sequence). CDR3: CASSFASGYLSGELFF. Written as DNA, the CDR3 is TGTGCCAGCAGCTTTGCAAGCGGGTACCTCAGCGGGGAGCTGTTTTTT.

V usage is TRBV6-4 and J usage is TRBJ2-3; TRBD2 matches at 11 bases. This CDR3 has 18 amino acids. Trimming cost V 0 bases and J 4 bases; bases outside gene matches: 9. Germline V gives CDR1 MRHNA, CDR2 SNTAGT. In DNA, the CDR3 is TGTGCCAGCAGTGACTCGCCCCATAGCGGGGGGGCGGCAGATACGCAGTATTTT. Translation gives CASSDSPHSGGAADTQYF.

V usage is TRBV14 and J usage is TRBJ1-2, with 7 nucleotides matching TRBD1. Germline V CDR1 and CDR2: SGHDN, FVKESK. CDR3 length equals 13 residues. V shed 4 bases and J 8 bases; nucleotides not matched to a gene: 7. The chain's CDR3 is CASSRQGIHGYTF. The CDR3 DNA follows: TGTGCCAGCAGCCGACAGGGTATACACGGCTACACCTTC. Full variable domain (rest looked up from reference TRBV14 and TRBJ1-2): EAGVTQFPSHSVIEKGQTVTLRCDPISGHDNLYWYRRVMGKEIKFLLHFVKESKQDESGMPNNRFLAERTGGTYSTLKVQPAELEDSGVYFCASSRQGIHGYTFGSGTRLTVV.

The V call is TRBV7-8, the J call TRBJ1-3; 8 nucleotides match TRBD1. CDR3 size: 16 residues. Germline V gives CDR1 SGHVS, CDR2 FQNEAQ. V dropped 5 bases and J dropped 5; count of bases not matched to a gene: 11. The CDR3 protein is CASSPPDREDRNTIYF. The CDR3 DNA reads as TGTGCCAGCAGCCCGCCGGACAGGGAGGATCGAAACACCATATATTTT.

This clone was seen more than once but under ten times. The V gene is TRBV2, the J gene TRBJ2-1; a weak D match, TRBD2 (5 bases). The CDR3 spans 13 residues. V was cut by 5 bases and J by 6 bases, with 11 bases left in between. Germline V gene sequence: CDR1 SNHLY, CDR2 FYNNEI. This CDR3 is CASSPGVGNEQFF. Here the CDR3 DNA reads TGTGCCAGCAGTCCCGGGGTGGGCAATGAGCAGTTCTTC.

The chain recombines TRBV6-1 with TRBJ2-1; 8 bases align to TRBD2. In germline, CDR1 is MNHNS, CDR2 SASEGT. The CDR3 consists of 14 residues. V was clipped by 8 bases and J by 4 bases; unmatched bases: 7. The CDR3 reads CASVETSAYNEQFF. In DNA form, the CDR3 reads TGTGCCAGCGTGGAGACTAGCGCTTACAATGAGCAGTTCTTC.

This chain links TRBV18 with TRBJ1-3; D gene uncertain. Trimming cost V 3 bases and J 2 bases, with 14 bases left between them. CDR1 is KGHSH and CDR2 is LQKENI in the germline V gene. This CDR3 has 16 amino acids. The CDR3 region has the DNA TGTGCCAGCTCACCGGGCAGGCCGGGAGCTGGAAACACCATATATTTT. It translates to CASSPGRPGAGNTIYF.

V gene TRBV5-6 combines with J gene TRBJ1-4, with TRBD1 as a possible D gene (5 bases). Trimming removed 2 bases at V and 0 bases at J, with 17 bases between. This CDR3 has 18 residues. The V gene's germline CDR1 is SGHDT and CDR2 YYEEEE. CDR3 sequence: CASSFGTESIATNEKLFF. Written as DNA, the CDR3 is TGTGCCAGCAGCTTCGGGACTGAGTCGATTGCAACTAATGAAAAACTGTTTTTT.

V gene TRBV11-2 combines with J gene TRBJ1-5; D perhaps matches TRBD1 (5 bases). Per germline, CDR1 SGHAT and CDR2 FQNNGV. V was pared by 5 bases and J by 0 bases, with 23 bases between. This CDR3 comprises 19 residues. CDR3 DNA: TGTGCCAGCAGCCTGGGGCGACTGGAGAAGAATTATAGCAATCAGCCCCAGCATTTT. Its protein product is CASSLGRLEKNYSNQPQHF.

The chain uses TRBV4-1 and TRBJ1-6; possibly TRBD1 for D (6 bases). This CDR3 is built from 15 residues. Between the trimmed V and J ends, which lost 4 bases and 10 bases, there was a span of 17 bases. Germline values: CDR1 MGHRA, CDR2 YSYEKL. The chain's CDR3 is CASSPVGGQVSPLHF. Here the CDR3 DNA reads TGCGCCAGCAGCCCCGTCGGGGGGCAGGTCTCACCCCTCCACTTT.

This clone has only one observation. The chain combines TRBV2 with TRBJ2-3, with D perhaps matching TRBD1 (7 bases). The germline gives CDR1 SNHLY, CDR2 FYNNEI. This CDR3 is built from 14 residues. V lost 11 bases and J 6 bases, leaving 21 bases between the germline ends. The CDR3 DNA reads as TGTGCCGGGACCTCCGAACAGGGGAGGGATACGCAGTATTTT. It translates to CAGTSEQGRDTQYF.

CDR3: CASSQGGGRGSNQPQHF. CDR3 DNA sequence: TGCGCCAGCAGCCAAGGGGGAGGGAGAGGGAGCAATCAGCCCCAGCATTTT. V is TRBV4-1 and J is TRBJ1-5; D is unclear. Germline V gene sequence: CDR1 MGHRA, CDR2 YSYEKL. CDR3 length equals 17 residues. The ends were cut back, 1 base at V and 1 base at J, with 14 bases in the middle.

V and J are TRBV27 and TRBJ2-6; D not certain. Germline V gene sequence: CDR1 MNHEY, CDR2 SMNVEV (reference sequence). The CDR3 is 16 amino acids. V was shortened by 3 bases and J by 2 bases, with 11 bases between the two germline ends. In DNA form, the CDR3 reads TGTGCCAGCAGTTTGGTGGGCTCGGCTGGGGCCAACGTCCTGACTTTC. This sequence encodes CASSLVGSAGANVLTF. Based on the CDR3 plus reference TRBV27 and TRBJ2-6, the full variable domain is EAQVTQNPRYLITVTGKKLTVTCSQNMNHEYMSWYRQDPGLGLRQIYYSMNVEVTDKGDVPEGYKVSRKEKRNFPLILESPSPNQTSLYFCASSLVGSAGANVLTFGAGSRLTVL.

The CDR3 DNA is TGTGCCAGCAGCTACCGGGACAGGGGGCTGTTCAGCAATCAGCCCCAGCATTTT. Translating it yields CASSYRDRGLFSNQPQHF. The gene calls are TRBV7-9 and TRBJ1-5; 12 nucleotides line up with TRBD1. The junction had 8 bases not matched to a gene; V was cut back by 4 bases and J by 1 base. In germline, CDR1 is SEHNR, CDR2 FQNEAQ (reference sequence). This CDR3 spans 18 amino acids.

This chain connects TRBV2 to TRBJ2-3; 7 nucleotides align to TRBD1. V lost 6 bases and J lost 12; bases outside the gene matches: 9. The CDR3 runs to 12 residues. CDR1 and CDR2 from the germline V gene are SNHLY and FYNNEI. The CDR3 reads CASSRGTEAQYF. Here the CDR3 DNA reads TGTGCCAGCAGCCGTGGGACAGAAGCCCAGTATTTT.

The V gene is TRBV2, the J gene TRBJ2-7, with 8 bases that match TRBD1. V shed 6 bases, J shed 4 bases, and the junction held 2 bases outside the gene matches. CDR1 and CDR2 (germline): SNHLY, FYNNEI. The CDR3 runs 12 residues. This chain's CDR3 is CASRTGEYEQYF. The CDR3 nucleotides read TGTGCCAGCAGGACAGGGGAATACGAGCAGTACTTC.